Listed below are T cell receptor beta chains from one sample, sequenced in a study of blood T cells in healthy people across ages. TCRdb re-called the 5' RACE reads through MiXCR, storing one row per CDR3 protein. The sample lists 850,000 to 1,100,000 distinct CDR3 sequences, 35% to 40% occurring once. Sequenced input: blood. These receptors were collected from a young man in good health. Both conserved end residues are part of each CDR3. A D gene is named only where the DNA matches it firmly. Rows may omit the clone size; those that give it use once, few, many or a size class.

v_gene	d_gene	j_gene	abundance	CDR3nt	CDR3aa
TRBV12-5	.	TRBJ2-1	few	TGTGCTAGTGGTTTGGACCGGGGGGCTCCCAATGAGCAGTTCTTC	CASGLDRGAPNEQFF
TRBV7-2	.	TRBJ1-1	.	TGTGCCAACAGCTTACGAGGGGTAGCTTTCTTT	CANSLRGVAFF
TRBV5-1	TRBD1	TRBJ2-3	many	TGCGCCAGCAGCTTGGAGGGACAGGGTACAGATACGCAGTATTTT	CASSLEGQGTDTQYF
TRBV12-3/TRBV12-4	.	TRBJ2-3	.	TGTGCCAGCATTAAAGGGGGGGCGGGAGATATTCAGTATTTT	CASIKGGAGDIQYF
TRBV29-1	TRBD2	TRBJ2-1	.	TGCAGCGTTGAAGATGCCAGCGGGGTGAGCTCCTGCAATGAGCAGTTCTTC	CSVEDASGVSSCNEQFF
TRBV20-1	.	TRBJ2-5	.	.	CSATPSGLVEETQYF
TRBV25-1	.	TRBJ2-3	few	TGTGCCAGCAGTGACAGGGGCAGCACAGATACGCAGTATTTT	CASSDRGSTDTQYF
TRBV29-1	.	TRBJ2-1	.	TGCAGCGTCAAGACCGCCGAGCTCTCCTACAATGAGCAGTTCTTC	CSVKTAELSYNEQFF
TRBV29-1	.	TRBJ2-7	.	TGCAGCGTTGCTGGGGCGAGTAGCTCCTACGAGCAGTACTTC	CSVAGASSSYEQYF
TRBV20-1	TRBD1	TRBJ1-1	few	TGCAGTGTTCCGGGACAGAAGAACACTGAAGCTTTCTTT	CSVPGQKNTEAFF